This T cell receptor beta chain was observed in a study of vaccination and CD4 T cells after COVID-19. Study summary: Each individual in the study obtained two doses of BNT162b2 or mRNA-1273 vaccine.

The CDR3 contains 16 residues. Germline V gene lookup returns CDR1 MDHEN and CDR2 SYDVKM. Germline trimming cut 4 bases from V and 0 bases from J; bases unmatched to any gene: 7. A word on this clonotype: Antigen unknown.

Regarding time point: late sampling 161 to 241 days after vaccination in three convalescent patients. Treatment here: roughly 10-day PBMC culture with coronavirus spike peptide pools or control peptides (ViraFEST assay). Culture proceeded for approximately nine days, and CD4+ T cells were then isolated by negative selection. Cultured CD4+ T cells had their DNA profiled by the Oncomine TCR Beta short-read assay. Each CDR3 protein is one row after TCRdb ran MiXCR on the PCR reads. The data contain 21,000 or so distinct CDR3 sequences, around two fifths of them singletons. Source: CD4+ T cells from blood, cultured in vitro, taken about 7 months after SARS-CoV-2 vaccination. The clonotype was recovered from a human donor who had recovered from COVID-19. The chain is built from TRBV28 and TRBJ2-3; 7 bases match TRBD2. In DNA, the CDR3 is TGTGCCAGCAGTTCCCCAGGGAGGGGTAGCACAGATACGCAGTATTTT. This gives the protein CASSSPGRGSTDTQYF.